The rows below give T cell receptor beta chains drawn from one sample of a study of T cell responses to AZD1222 COVID-19 vaccine. The repertoire was sequenced with immunoSEQ multiplex PCR; TCRdb's copy has only in-frame clones and lacks some. The sample comprises approximately 120,000 clones, roughly nine tenths of which are singletons, and around a quarter rests with the top ten. The sequencing here drew on peripheral blood, taken on day 0 of AZD1222 vaccination. The receptors derive from an adult in good health. CDR3s include the opening cysteine and the closing phenylalanine or tryptophan. The D gene is left open where the match is weak. Part of the rows lack a size; the others show once, few, many or a class for expanded clones.

v_gene	j_gene	d_gene	abundance	CDR3aa	CDR3nt
TRBV5-1	TRBJ1-3	.	.	CASSLGDGERNTIYF	TGCGCCAGCAGCTTGGGAGACGGTGAAAGAAACACCATATATTTT
TRBV18	TRBJ2-2	.	.	CASSSTGSYTGELFF	TGTGCCAGCTCATCTACAGGCTCCTACACCGGGGAGCTGTTTTTT
TRBV5-1	TRBJ1-2	.	.	CASSPGELYGYTF	TGCGCCAGCAGCCCGGGTGAGCTCTATGGCTACACCTTC
TRBV5-1	TRBJ2-2	TRBD1	.	CASREGGADGTGELFF	TGCGCCAGCCGGGAAGGGGGCGCGGATGGCACCGGGGAGCTGTTTTTT
TRBV6-5	TRBJ2-2	TRBD2	.	CASRAGGYTGELFF	TGTGCCAGCAGAGCGGGGGGCTACACCGGGGAGCTGTTTTTT
TRBV7-2	TRBJ1-2	TRBD1	.	CASSDGTGYGYTF	TGTGCCAGCAGCGACGGGACAGGCTATGGCTACACCTTC
TRBV9	TRBJ2-5	.	few	CASSVAIGAGQETQYF	TGTGCCAGCAGCGTAGCGATCGGGGCAGGTCAAGAGACCCAGTACTTC
TRBV5-1	TRBJ2-1	.	.	CASSFGGTNEQFF	TGCGCCAGCAGCTTTGGCGGGACCAATGAGCAGTTCTTC
TRBV4-1	TRBJ1-6	.	.	CASSQDRGVYSPLHF	TGCGCCAGCAGCCAAGATCGCGGCGTGTATTCACCCCTCCACTTT
TRBV6-2/TRBV6-3	TRBJ2-7	.	.	CASSPPGTHSYEQYF	TGTGCCAGCAGCCCCCCCGGAACCCACTCCTACGAGCAGTACTTC
TRBV10-3	TRBJ1-5	.	once	CAISEGPGGNQPQHF	TGTGCCATCAGTGAAGGGCCGGGGGGCAATCAGCCCCAGCATTTT
TRBV7-2	TRBJ1-6	TRBD1	.	CASSLEDLGAGGSPLHF	TGTGCCAGCAGCTTAGAGGATCTGGGCGCAGGGGGTTCACCCCTCCACTTT
TRBV7-3	TRBJ1-1	.	.	CASSLMGVNTEAFF	TGTGCCAGCAGCTTAATGGGCGTTAACACTGAAGCTTTCTTT
TRBV5-5	TRBJ2-7	TRBD1	.	CASSFGTGALSSYEQYF	TGTGCCAGCAGCTTCGGGACAGGGGCCCTCAGCTCCTACGAGCAGTACTTC
TRBV24-1	TRBJ1-2	.	.	CATSDSGKSYGYTF	TGTGCCACCAGTGATTCGGGAAAGAGCTATGGCTACACCTTC
TRBV5-6	TRBJ2-3	.	.	CASSNGLSTDTQYF	TGTGCCAGCAGCAACGGACTAAGCACAGATACGCAGTATTTT
TRBV21-1	TRBJ1-2	.	.	CASSKVRLQVGGYTF	TGTGCCAGCAGCAAAGTGCGCCTCCAGGTGGGTGGCTACACCTTC
TRBV10-3	TRBJ1-1	.	.	CAGRGQANTEAFF	TGTGCCGGACGGGGACAAGCGAACACTGAAGCTTTCTTT
TRBV7-9	TRBJ2-7	.	.	CASTPVREQYF	TGTGCCAGCACCCCCGTGAGGGAGCAGTACTTC
TRBV4-3	TRBJ1-2	.	once	CASSQGYGYTF	TGCGCCAGCAGCCAAGGCTATGGCTACACCTTC
TRBV12-3/TRBV12-4	TRBJ1-2	.	once	CASSRDIGGYTF	TGTGCCAGCAGCAGGGACATTGGGGGCTACACCTTC
TRBV25-1	TRBJ2-1	.	.	CASSDLGSNYNEQFF	TGTGCCAGCAGTGACCTGGGATCAAACTACAATGAGCAGTTCTTC
TRBV3-1/TRBV3-2	TRBJ1-1	.	once	CASRSQGTRMNTEAFF	TGTGCCAGCAGGTCACAGGGTACGAGGATGAACACTGAAGCTTTCTTT
TRBV11-3	TRBJ1-4	TRBD1	once	CASSPLDRGGGDEKLFF	TGTGCCAGCAGCCCCCTGGACAGGGGAGGCGGCGATGAAAAACTGTTTTTT
TRBV10-3	TRBJ2-2	.	.	CAISDSRTNTGELFF	TGTGCCATCAGTGATAGCCGGACGAACACCGGGGAGCTGTTTTTT
TRBV6-5	TRBJ2-3	TRBD1	.	CASNPGQGGTDTQYF	TGTGCCAGCAATCCTGGACAGGGAGGCACAGATACGCAGTATTTT
TRBV7-3	TRBJ2-2	TRBD1	.	CASSRSPGQGNTGELFF	TGTGCCAGCAGCCGATCTCCGGGACAGGGAAACACCGGGGAGCTGTTTTTT
TRBV2	TRBJ2-5	.	.	CASRVRVLEETQYF	TGTGCCAGCAGAGTTAGGGTTTTAGAAGAGACCCAGTACTTC
TRBV9	TRBJ1-4	TRBD1	.	CASSVGTGMEKLFF	TGTGCCAGCAGCGTTGGGACAGGGATGGAAAAACTGTTTTTT
TRBV7-9	TRBJ2-7	.	.	CASSSRTSHPYEQYF	TGTGCCAGCAGCTCGCGGACATCACACCCTTACGAGCAGTACTTC
TRBV7-2	TRBJ2-5	.	.	CASSLGRGETQYF	TGTGCCAGCAGCTTAGGAAGAGGGGAGACCCAGTACTTC
TRBV6-1	TRBJ1-1	TRBD1	once	CASSEWGGGQGSEAFF	TGTGCCAGCAGTGAATGGGGAGGGGGACAGGGATCTGAAGCTTTCTTT
TRBV11-2	TRBJ2-7	.	.	CASSLGGIYEQYF	TGTGCCAGCAGCTTAGGAGGGATCTACGAGCAGTACTTC
TRBV27	TRBJ2-3	TRBD2	.	CASTQLAGDTQYF	TGTGCCAGCACCCAACTAGCGGGAGATACGCAGTATTTT
TRBV9	TRBJ2-2	.	.	CASSVGSTPTGELFF	TGTGCCAGCAGCGTAGGGAGTACGCCTACCGGGGAGCTGTTTTTT
TRBV10-3	TRBJ2-3	TRBD2	.	CAISESGPSGRRADTQYF	TGTGCCATCAGTGAGTCGGGGCCTAGCGGGAGGAGGGCAGATACGCAGTATTTT
TRBV10-3	TRBJ2-3	.	.	CAISEAGDTQYF	TGTGCCATCAGTGAGGCCGGAGATACGCAGTATTTT
TRBV7-9	TRBJ1-4	TRBD1	.	CASTRQGGNEKLFF	TGTGCCAGCACCCGACAGGGGGGGAATGAAAAACTGTTTTTT
TRBV7-2	TRBJ2-5	TRBD2	.	CASSLRTSGGETQYF	TGTGCCAGCAGCTTAAGGACTAGCGGGGGAGAGACCCAGTACTTC
TRBV6-5	TRBJ1-4	.	.	CASSDTGGGREKLFF	TGTGCCAGCAGCGACACCGGAGGGGGAAGGGAAAAACTGTTTTTT
TRBV7-8	TRBJ1-1	TRBD1	.	CASSPFGQGRRNTEAFF	TGTGCCAGCAGCCCCTTCGGACAGGGGAGGCGGAACACTGAAGCTTTCTTT
TRBV5-4	TRBJ2-1	.	.	CASSPFGGYNEQFF	TGTGCCAGCAGCCCATTCGGGGGATACAATGAGCAGTTCTTC